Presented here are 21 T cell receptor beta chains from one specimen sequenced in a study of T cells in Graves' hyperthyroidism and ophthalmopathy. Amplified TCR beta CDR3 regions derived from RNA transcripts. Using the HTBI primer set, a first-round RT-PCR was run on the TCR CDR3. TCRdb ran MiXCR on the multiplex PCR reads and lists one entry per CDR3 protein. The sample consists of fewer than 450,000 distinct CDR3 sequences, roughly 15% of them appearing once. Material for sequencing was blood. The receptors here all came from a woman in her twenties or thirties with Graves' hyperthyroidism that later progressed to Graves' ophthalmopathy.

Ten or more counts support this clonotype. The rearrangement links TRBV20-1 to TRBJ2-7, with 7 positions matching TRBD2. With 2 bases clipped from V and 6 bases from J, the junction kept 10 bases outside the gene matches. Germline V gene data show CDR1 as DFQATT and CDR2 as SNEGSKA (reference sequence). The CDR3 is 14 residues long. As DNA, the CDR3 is TGCAGTGCTAGACGCGGACTAGTAGCATCCGAGCAGTACTTC. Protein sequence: CSARRGLVASEQYF.

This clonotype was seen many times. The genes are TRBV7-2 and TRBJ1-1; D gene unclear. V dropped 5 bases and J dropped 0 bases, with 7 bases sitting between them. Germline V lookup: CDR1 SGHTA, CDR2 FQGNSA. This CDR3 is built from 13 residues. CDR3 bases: TGTGCCAGCAGCGCCCGACTGAACACTGAAGCTTTCTTT. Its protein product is CASSARLNTEAFF. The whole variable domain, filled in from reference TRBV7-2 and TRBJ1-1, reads GAGVSQSPSNKVTEKGKDVELRCDPISGHTALYWYRQSLGQGLEFLIYFQGNSAPDKSGLPSDRFSAERTGGSVSTLTIQRTQQEDSAVYLCASSARLNTEAFFGQGTRLTVV.

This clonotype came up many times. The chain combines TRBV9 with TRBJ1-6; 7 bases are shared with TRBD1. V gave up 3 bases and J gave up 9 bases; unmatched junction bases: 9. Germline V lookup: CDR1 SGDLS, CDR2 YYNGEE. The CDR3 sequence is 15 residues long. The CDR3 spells CASSAGGAGASPLHF. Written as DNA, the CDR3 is TGTGCCAGCAGCGCAGGGGGGGCTGGCGCTTCACCCCTCCACTTT.

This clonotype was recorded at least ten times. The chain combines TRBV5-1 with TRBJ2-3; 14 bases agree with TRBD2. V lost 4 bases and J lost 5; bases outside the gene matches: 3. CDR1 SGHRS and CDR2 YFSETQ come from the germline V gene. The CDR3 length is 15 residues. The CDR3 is CASSAGLAGVDTQYF. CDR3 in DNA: TGCGCCAGCAGCGCGGGACTAGCGGGAGTAGATACGCAGTATTTT.

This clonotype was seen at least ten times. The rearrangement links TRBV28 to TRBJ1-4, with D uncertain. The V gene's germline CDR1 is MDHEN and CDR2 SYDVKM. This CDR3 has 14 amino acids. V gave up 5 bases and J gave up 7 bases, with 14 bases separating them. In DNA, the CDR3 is TGTGCCAGCAGTCCGCGGGAGACCGCTGAAAAACTGTTTTTT. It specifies CASSPRETAEKLFF.

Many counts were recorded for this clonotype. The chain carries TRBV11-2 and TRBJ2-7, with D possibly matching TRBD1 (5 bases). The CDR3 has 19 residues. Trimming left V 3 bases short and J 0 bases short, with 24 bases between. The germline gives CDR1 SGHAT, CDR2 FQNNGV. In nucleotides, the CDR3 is TGTGCCAGCAGCTTTCAGCCCCGTTCCCAGGGTATAGGCTCCTACGAGCAGTACTTC. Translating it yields CASSFQPRSQGIGSYEQYF.

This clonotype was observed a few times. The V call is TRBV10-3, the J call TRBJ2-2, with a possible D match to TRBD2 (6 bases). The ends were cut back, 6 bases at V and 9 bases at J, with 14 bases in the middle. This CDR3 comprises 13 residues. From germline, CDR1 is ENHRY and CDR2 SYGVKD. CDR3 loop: CAIRGTQERELFF. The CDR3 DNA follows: TGTGCCATCAGGGGGACTCAAGAGAGGGAGCTGTTTTTT.

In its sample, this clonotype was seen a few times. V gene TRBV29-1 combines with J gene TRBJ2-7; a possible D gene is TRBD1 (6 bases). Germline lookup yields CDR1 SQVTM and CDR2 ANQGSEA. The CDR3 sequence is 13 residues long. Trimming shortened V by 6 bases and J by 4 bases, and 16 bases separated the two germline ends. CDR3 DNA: TGCAGCGTAAGCTTCAAAACAGGGTACGAGCAGTACTTC. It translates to CSVSFKTGYEQYF.

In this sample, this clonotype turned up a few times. This CDR3 is CASSYSQRGGAYEQYF. For the CDR3, the DNA is TGTGCCAGCAGTTACTCACAACGGGGGGGGGCCTACGAGCAGTACTTC. V gene TRBV6-2 or TRBV6-3 combines with J gene TRBJ2-7; 8 bases match TRBD2. Per germline, CDR1 MNHEY and CDR2 SVGEGT. The J segment lost 2 bases and the V segment lost 0 bases, leaving 6 bases of the junction unmatched. The CDR3 is 16 amino acids.

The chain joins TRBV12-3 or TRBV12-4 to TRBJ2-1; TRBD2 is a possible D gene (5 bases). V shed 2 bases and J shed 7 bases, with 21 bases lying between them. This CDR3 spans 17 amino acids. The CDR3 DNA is TGTGCCAGCAGTTTAATAGGCGGAGGCGCAGGTTCGAATGAGCAGTTCTTC. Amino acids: CASSLIGGGAGSNEQFF.

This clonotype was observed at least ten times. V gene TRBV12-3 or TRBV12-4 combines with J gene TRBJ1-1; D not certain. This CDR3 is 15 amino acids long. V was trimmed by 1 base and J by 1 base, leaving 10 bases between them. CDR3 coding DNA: TGTGCCAGCAGTTTAGGGGTTCGGCAGAACACTGAAGCTTTCTTT. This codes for CASSLGVRQNTEAFF.

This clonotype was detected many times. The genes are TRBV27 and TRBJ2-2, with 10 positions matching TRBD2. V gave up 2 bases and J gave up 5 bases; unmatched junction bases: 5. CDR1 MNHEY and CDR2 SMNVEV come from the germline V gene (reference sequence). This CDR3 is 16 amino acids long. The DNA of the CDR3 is TGTGCCAGCAGTTTACTAGCGGGAGTATCTACCGGGGAGCTGTTTTTT. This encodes CASSLLAGVSTGELFF.

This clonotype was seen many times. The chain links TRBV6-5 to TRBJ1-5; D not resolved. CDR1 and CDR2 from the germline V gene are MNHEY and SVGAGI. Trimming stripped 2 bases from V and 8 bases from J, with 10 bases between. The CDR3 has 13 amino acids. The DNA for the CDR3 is TGTGCCAGCAGTTACGGTCATTCAGAGCCCCAGCATTTT. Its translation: CASSYGHSEPQHF.

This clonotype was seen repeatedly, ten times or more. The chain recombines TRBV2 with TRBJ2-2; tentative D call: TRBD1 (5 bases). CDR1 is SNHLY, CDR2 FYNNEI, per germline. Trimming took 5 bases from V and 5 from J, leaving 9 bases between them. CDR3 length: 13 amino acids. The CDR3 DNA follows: TGTGCCAGCAGTTACTCAGGGACCGGGGAGCTGTTTTTT. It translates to CASSYSGTGELFF.

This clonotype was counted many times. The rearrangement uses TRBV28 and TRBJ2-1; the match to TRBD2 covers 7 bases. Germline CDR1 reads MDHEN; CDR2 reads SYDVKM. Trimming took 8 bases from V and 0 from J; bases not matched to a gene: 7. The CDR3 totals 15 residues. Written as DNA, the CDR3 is TGTGCCAGCGCCCGGGGCGGGAGCTCCTACAATGAGCAGTTCTTC. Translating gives CASARGGSSYNEQFF.

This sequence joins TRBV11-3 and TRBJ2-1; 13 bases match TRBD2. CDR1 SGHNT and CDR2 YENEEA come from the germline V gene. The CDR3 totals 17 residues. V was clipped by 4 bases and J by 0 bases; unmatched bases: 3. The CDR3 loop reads CASSSWTSGSSYNEQFF. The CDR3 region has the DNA TGTGCCAGCAGCTCGTGGACTAGCGGGAGCTCCTACAATGAGCAGTTCTTC.

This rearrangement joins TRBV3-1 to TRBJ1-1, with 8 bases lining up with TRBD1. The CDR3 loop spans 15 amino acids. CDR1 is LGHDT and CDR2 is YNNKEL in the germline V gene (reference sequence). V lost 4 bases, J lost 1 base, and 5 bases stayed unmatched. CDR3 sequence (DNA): TGTGCCAGCAGCCTAGGAGGGACAGGGAACACTGAAGCTTTCTTT. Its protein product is CASSLGGTGNTEAFF.

CDR3 residues: CASSFTGTSYNEQFF. In DNA form, the CDR3 reads TGTGCCAGCAGCTTCACCGGGACTAGTTACAATGAGCAGTTCTTC. V is TRBV7-2 and J is TRBJ2-1, with 8 bases aligning to TRBD2. Trimming at V came to 3 bases and at J to 4 bases, leaving 5 bases not matched to a gene. The CDR3 has 15 amino acids. Germline V gene sequence: CDR1 SGHTA, CDR2 FQGNSA.

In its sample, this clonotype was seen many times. CDR3 nucleotides: TGTGCCTGGAGTATACTTGGACGGGAAAAACTGTTTTTT. The encoded protein is CAWSILGREKLFF. This chain links TRBV30 with TRBJ1-4; D remains unclear. This CDR3 contains 13 residues. Trimming left V 2 bases short and J 8 bases short, with 12 bases between. Germline V gives CDR1 GTSNPN, CDR2 SVGIG (reference sequence).

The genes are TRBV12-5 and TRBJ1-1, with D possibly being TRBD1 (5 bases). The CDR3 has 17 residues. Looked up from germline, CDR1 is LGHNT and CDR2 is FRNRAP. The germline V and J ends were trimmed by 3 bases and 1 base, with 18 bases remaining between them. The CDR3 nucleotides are TGTGCTAGTGGTTTCCACCCAGACCGGGGGTGGAACACTGAAGCTTTCTTT. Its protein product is CASGFHPDRGWNTEAFF. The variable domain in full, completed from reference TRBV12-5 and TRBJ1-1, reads DARVTQTPRHKVTEMGQEVTMRCQPILGHNTVFWYRQTMMQGLELLAYFRNRAPLDDSGMPKDRFSAEMPDATLATLKIQPSEPRDSAVYFCASGFHPDRGWNTEAFFGQGTRLTVV.

CDR3 nucleotides: TGTGCCAGCAGCTTGGTTGGGGGGGAGACCCAGTACTTC. It translates to CASSLVGGETQYF. The chain joins TRBV5-6 to TRBJ2-5, with D possibly being TRBD2 (6 bases). Germline CDR1 SGHDT, CDR2 YYEEEE. Trimming stripped 0 bases from V and 5 bases from J, with 8 bases between. The CDR3 has 13 amino acids.